This T cell receptor (beta chain) was recovered during a study of beta chain features in type 1 diabetes. Study-level background: What patients shared with healthy donors was a similar profile of age, gender and cell yields. The study's findings and limits: Still unanswered here is whether HLA type influences TCRB rearrangement. TCRB CDR3s from Type 1 diabetes patients were moderately but significantly shorter in all four CD4+ subsets. Cells with high TCR expression could be over-represented by cDNA sequencing.

CD4+ naive, central memory, regulatory and stem cell-like memory subsets were isolated by sorting on CD45RO/CCR7/CD25/CD127/CD95/CD27. Germline V gives CDR1 SGDLS, CDR2 YYNGEE. Trimming took 4 bases from V and 2 from J; bases not matched to a gene: 11. This CDR3 comprises 16 residues. Isolated RNA was reverse transcribed in full, so expressed TCRB transcripts were sequenced. Repertoires were generated with immunoSEQ multiplex PCR, while TCRdb's copy carries only in-frame clones and drops some. The sample records about 700,000 clones, roughly 13% being singletons. Only a few counts were recorded for this clone. Antigen specificity is unknown.

The receptor was derived from a man aged 18 to 30 with type 1 diabetes. Sequencing was done on a sample of naive CD4+ T cells from blood. This chain uses TRBV9 with TRBJ1-1, with 7 bases that match TRBD1. The CDR3 reads CASSPSGGGHNTEAFF. DNA of the CDR3: TGTGCCAGCAGCCCCTCGGGAGGGGGCCATAACACTGAAGCTTTCTTT. Drawing the rest from reference TRBV9 and TRBJ1-1, the complete variable domain is DSGVTQTPKHLITATGQRVTLRCSPRSGDLSVYWYQQSLDQGLQFLIQYYNGEERAKGNILERFSAQQFPDLHSELNLSSLELGDSALYFCASSPSGGGHNTEAFFGQGTRLTVV.